Listed below are T cell receptor beta chains from one sample, sequenced in a study of T-cell reconstitution after alpha-beta-depleted transplantation in children. Via MiXCR, TCRdb re-called the PCR reads, giving one row per CDR3 protein. Of 250,000 or so distinct CDR3 sequences listed, just under 8.5% are singletons. The sample consisted of PBMCs, mostly from graft donor cells, taken 180 days after TCRalphabeta/CD19-depleted stem cell transplant. Receptor source: a male patient between 10 and 17 years old who had a stem cell transplant for acute lymphoblastic leukemia, so the T cells may come from the graft donor. Each CDR3 is given with its conserved first and last residue. The D gene is left open where the match is weak. The size entry gives how often the clone was seen (once, few, many) or a class if it is expanded.

j_gene,d_gene,v_gene,abundance,CDR3nt,CDR3aa
TRBJ2-1,TRBD2,TRBV9,few,TGTGCCAGCAGCGTAGCCTCGGGGGGGCTTTGGAATGAGCAGTTCTTC,CASSVASGGLWNEQFF
TRBJ2-5,TRBD2,TRBV7-8,many,TGTGCCAGCAGCTTAACTAGCGGGAAAGAGACCCAGTACTTC,CASSLTSGKETQYF
TRBJ2-5,NA,TRBV7-9,many,TGTGCCAGCAGCTTAGGAGGGGTTGGATGGGAGACCCAGTACTTC,CASSLGGVGWETQYF
TRBJ2-5,NA,TRBV10-3,many,TGTGCCATCAGTGAGCGACTAGGACAGGTCACAAAGACCCAGTACTTC,CAISERLGQVTKTQYF
TRBJ2-3,TRBD1,TRBV6-5,many,TGTGCCAGCAGTTCGTCCTCCGGGACAGGGGTTAGCACAGATACGCAGTATTTT,CASSSSSGTGVSTDTQYF
TRBJ2-7,NA,TRBV28,many,TGTGCCAGCACTGAGTTCTTTGGTTACGAGCAGTACTTC,CASTEFFGYEQYF
TRBJ2-1,NA,TRBV28,many,TGTGCCAGCAGTTTGGAAGCGCCCTGGGATGAGCAGTTCTTC,CASSLEAPWDEQFF
TRBJ1-6,TRBD1,TRBV2,many,TGTGCCAGTTCCGGGACAGGGGTTTCACCCCTCCACTTT,CASSGTGVSPLHF
TRBJ2-6,NA,TRBV4-3,many,TGCGCCAGCAGCCAAGCAGGCTTCTCTGGGGCCAACGTCCTGACTTTC,CASSQAGFSGANVLTF
TRBJ2-7,NA,TRBV7-9,many,TGTGCCAGCAGCTTAGGTCGGCAGGGCAGGCCCTACGAGCAGTACTTC,CASSLGRQGRPYEQYF
TRBJ1-4,TRBD1,TRBV12-3/TRBV12-4,many,TGTGCCAGCAGTTCCAGGACAGGGAGCGTCGGAGAAAAACTGTTTTTT,CASSSRTGSVGEKLFF